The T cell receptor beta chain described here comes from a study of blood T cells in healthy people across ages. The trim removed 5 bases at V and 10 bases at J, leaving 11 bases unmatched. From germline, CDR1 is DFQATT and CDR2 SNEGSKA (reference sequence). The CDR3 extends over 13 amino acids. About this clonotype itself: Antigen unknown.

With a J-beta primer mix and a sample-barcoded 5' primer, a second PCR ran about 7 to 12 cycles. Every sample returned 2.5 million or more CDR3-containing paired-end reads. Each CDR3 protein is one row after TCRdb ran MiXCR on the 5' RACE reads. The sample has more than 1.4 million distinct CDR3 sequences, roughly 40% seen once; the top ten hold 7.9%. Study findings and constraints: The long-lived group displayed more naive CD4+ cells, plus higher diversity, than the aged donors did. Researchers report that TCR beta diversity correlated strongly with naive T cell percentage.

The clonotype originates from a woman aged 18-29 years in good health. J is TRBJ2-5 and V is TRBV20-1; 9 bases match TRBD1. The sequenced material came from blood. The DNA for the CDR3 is TGCAGTGCTGAGGCCGGGACAGGGAGGAACCAGTACTTC. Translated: CSAEAGTGRNQYF.